This T cell receptor (beta chain) was recovered during a study of breast tumors, draining lymph nodes, adjacent tissues (TCRdb year 2016). About the study as a whole: In breast cancer patients, the study compared the TCR beta repertoires of tumor, adjacent nontumor tissue and axillary lymph nodes. The study aimed to assess the relationships and possible T-cell exchange between tumor, surrounding tissue and draining lymph node repertoires in human breast cancer.

Lymph node samples were obtained from the axillary draining lymph nodes of breast cancer patients. CDR3 length: 16 amino acids, cysteine to phenylalanine. The DNA shown is the 48-base CDR3, in frame from base 1. As encoded in the germline V gene (reference sequence), CDR1 is LGHDT while CDR2 is YNNKEL. After removal of 2 bases from V and 0 bases from J, the junction retains 4 bases not matched to a gene. What the work shows at the level of the full study, not this receptor alone: Tumor and nontumor tissue repertoires were found to be significantly more similar in luminal-like than in basal-like breast cancer. Tumor T-cell repertoires showed less diversity than lymph node repertoires and more diversity than nontumor tissue repertoires, and tumor T-cell repertoires showed preferential V and J gene usage. Rather than being directly demonstrated, the conclusion that tumor T cells originate in lymph nodes was presented as consistent with a hypothesis. The data were considered consistent with most tumor T cells being derived from the lymph node and subsequently expanding within tumor tissue.

This clonotype has only a few counts. Its antigen specificity is not known. The input lacks base qualities; no much larger clone sits a single base away. TCRdb records Illumina HiSeq 2000 as the sequencer. Multiplex PCR amplification was used to build the TCR beta chain libraries. High-throughput sequencing was used to analyze the amplified TCR beta chain products. TCRdb reworked the public reads: Q25 trimming with fastp, MiXCR clone assembly, productive beta chains retained. Entries that share a CDR3 protein sequence are merged under the most common genes and DNA. The sample table shows some 120,000 distinct CDR3 sequences, and just under 20% are seen once. The ten largest account for more than 3% of the sample.

In this chain, TRBV3-1 is recombined with TRBJ2-3, with 8 bases aligning to TRBD2. The receptor's source is a female donor with breast cancer. Some clones in this sample may be carry-over from other donors' samples. The sequenced sample consisted of axillary lymph node tissue. CDR3 sequence: CASSQTAGASTDTQYF. The DNA is as follows: TGTGCCAGCAGCCAAACAGCGGGAGCCAGCACAGATACGCAGTATTTT.